Each of the 6 T cell receptor beta chains below was sequenced from the same sample in a study of blood T cells in healthy people across ages (dated by TCRdb to the mid-2010s). The library was made by 5' RACE. The listed sequencing device is Illumina HiSeq 2500. A second PCR of roughly 6 to 11 cycles was run with a J-beta primer mix and a sample-barcoded 5' primer. TCRdb applied fastp at Q25 and MiXCR to the public reads, then kept only in-frame beta chains. All rows with the same CDR3 protein become a single entry with the most common DNA and genes. Across this sample there are about 1.6 million distinct CDR3 sequences, with around 35% seen only once. The ten largest account for about 10% of the sample. Sample: blood. All receptors derive from a woman in her twenties or thirties in good health.

The rearrangement links TRBV15 to TRBJ1-5; D call uncertain. Looked up from germline, CDR1 is LNHNV and CDR2 is YYDKDF (reference sequence). V lost 3 bases, J lost 0 bases, and 6 bases lay in between. The CDR3 runs to 14 residues. In DNA, the CDR3 is TGTGCCACCAGCAGGATATATAGCAATCAGCCCCAGCATTTT. This codes for CATSRIYSNQPQHF.

CDR3 loop: CATSRFRDKAYEQYF. CDR3 sequence (DNA): TGTGCCACCAGCAGATTCCGGGACAAGGCCTACGAGCAGTACTTC. The rearrangement links TRBV15 to TRBJ2-7; possible D gene TRBD1, 6 bases. The V gene's germline CDR1 is LNHNV and CDR2 YYDKDF (reference sequence). There are 15 residues in the CDR3. V dropped 2 bases and J dropped 2 bases, with 13 bases sitting between them.

The rearrangement joins TRBV20-1 to TRBJ1-2; weak D call: TRBD1 (5 bases). The CDR3 runs to 11 residues. Germline V gene sequence: CDR1 DFQATT, CDR2 SNEGSKA (reference sequence). Deletions cut 4 bases from V and 7 bases from J, with 10 bases between. The CDR3 is CSAIWRGGYTF. The CDR3 DNA sequence: TGCAGTGCTATTTGGAGGGGTGGCTACACCTTC.

This clonotype was seen a few times. The chain uses TRBV6-6 and TRBJ1-1; unclear D gene. The length of the CDR3 is 11 residues. The V end lost 2 bases, the J end lost 8 bases, and 6 bases lay between the germline ends. In germline, CDR1 is MNHNY, CDR2 SVGAGI (reference sequence). The CDR3 DNA follows: TGTGCCAGCAGTTACCCGGGAGAAGCTTTCTTT. It specifies CASSYPGEAFF.

V usage is TRBV7-6 and J usage is TRBJ2-7; 7 bases align to TRBD1. Germline trimming cut 4 bases from V and 5 bases from J; bases unmatched to any gene: 11. This CDR3 region has 15 residues. Germline V CDR1 and CDR2: SGHVS, FNYEAQ. The CDR3 reads CASSSRQGHKDEQYF. The CDR3 region has the DNA TGTGCCAGCAGCTCCCGACAGGGACATAAGGACGAGCAGTACTTC.

The CDR3 nucleotides read TGTGCCTGGAGTTCGCGCTCCGGGACGAGTTACGGCTACACCTTC. This sequence encodes CAWSSRSGTSYGYTF. The V and J genes are TRBV30 and TRBJ1-2, with a tentative D call TRBD1 (5 bases). V was pared by 2 bases and J by 8 bases, with 21 bases between. Germline V gene data show CDR1 as GTSNPN and CDR2 as SVGIG (reference sequence). The CDR3 has 15 amino acids.